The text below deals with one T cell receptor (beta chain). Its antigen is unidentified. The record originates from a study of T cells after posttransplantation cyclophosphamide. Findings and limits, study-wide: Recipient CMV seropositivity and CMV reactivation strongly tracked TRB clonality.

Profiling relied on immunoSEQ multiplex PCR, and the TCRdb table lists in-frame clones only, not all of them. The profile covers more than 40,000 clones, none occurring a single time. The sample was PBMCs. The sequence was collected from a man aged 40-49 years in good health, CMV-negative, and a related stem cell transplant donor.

The CDR3 region is CASTPGGIGETQYF. The CDR3, as DNA: TGTGCCAGCACCCCCGGGGGTATCGGAGAGACCCAGTACTTC. This chain joins TRBV6-5 and TRBJ2-5; maybe TRBD2 (6 bases). Trimming shortened V by 7 bases and J by 4 bases, and 16 bases separated the two germline ends. There are 14 residues in the CDR3. Germline V CDR1 and CDR2: MNHEY, SVGAGI.